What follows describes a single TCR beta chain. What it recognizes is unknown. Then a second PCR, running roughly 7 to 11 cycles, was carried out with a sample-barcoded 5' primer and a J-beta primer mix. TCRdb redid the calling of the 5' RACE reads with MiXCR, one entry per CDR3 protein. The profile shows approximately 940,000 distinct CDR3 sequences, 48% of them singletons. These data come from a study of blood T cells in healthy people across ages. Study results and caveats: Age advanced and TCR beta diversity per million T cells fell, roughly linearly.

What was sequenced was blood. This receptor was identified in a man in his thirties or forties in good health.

CDR3 sequence (DNA): TGTGCCAGCAGTTTAGTCCCAGCAAGCAATCAGCCCCAGCATTTT. Protein sequence: CASSLVPASNQPQHF. V and J are TRBV28 and TRBJ1-5; no definite D call. The CDR3 contains 15 residues. CDR1 is MDHEN and CDR2 is SYDVKM in the germline V gene. V lost 2 bases, J lost 1 base, and 9 bases lay in between.